This T cell receptor beta chain was profiled in a study of cytomegalovirus exposure and HLA in healthy donors. Notes on the study in general: In an earlier analysis, in fewer than 700 donors, most V segments appeared productive either ~90% or ~30% of the time. Among the sequence variants, a highly shared cluster was likely an artifact of sequencing. Several of the most significant clusters were apparently associated with common viral pathogens in a later analysis.

PCR involved 60 Vbeta and 13 Jbeta primers. The assay was immunoSEQ multiplex PCR, and TCRdb's table has in-frame clones only and misses some. The table records 140,000 to 150,000 clones, about 71% of them present only once. This clone was recorded only once. Its cognate antigen is unknown. The V end lost 0 bases, the J end lost 7 bases, and 12 bases lay between the germline ends. Germline CDR1 reads SGHAT; CDR2 reads FQNNGV. CDR3 length: 14 amino acids. Though nominally healthy at sampling, donors likely had unrecorded immune exposures. The gene calls are TRBV11-2 and TRBJ1-2; no definite D call. The TCR was taken from a woman aged 55-70 years in good health and CMV-seropositive. Sequences were obtained from PBMCs. CDR3 sequence: CASSLDPEGSGYTF. Here the CDR3 DNA reads TGTGCCAGCAGCTTAGATCCCGAAGGGAGTGGCTACACCTTC.